The source of this TCR beta chain is a study of PD-1 blockade in classical Hodgkin lymphoma. The study, taken as a whole, reports: Exclusion covered patients beginning nivolumab under 1 year post-ASCT. Baseline TCR diversity was reportedly lower in newly diagnosed patients than in healthy donors. It was reported as lower still in relapsed/refractory patients.

J gave up 2 bases and V 4 bases, and 3 bases lay outside the gene matches. CDR3 length equals 15 residues. Germline V lookup: CDR1 SGHAT, CDR2 FQNNGV. Comments on this clone: The antigen is undetermined.

As to time point: cycle 4 day 1 (C4D1), after 6 weeks of nivolumab. Relapse after autologous stem cell transplantation occurred in every patient, and brentuximab vedotin exposure varied. Purification of CD4+ T cells from thawed PBMCs was performed via magnetic negative selection. Classifying best responses yielded complete response, partial response or progressive disease. Produced via immunoSEQ multiplex PCR; TCRdb's table is partial and in-frame only. The table has 10,000 or so clones, 75% to 90% seen once. The sample was CD4+ T cells from blood, taken before the fourth cycle of nivolumab. The origin of this receptor is a human donor with classical Hodgkin lymphoma. V usage is TRBV11-2 and J usage is TRBJ2-3; 10 bases align to TRBD2. CDR3 nucleotides: TGTGCCAGCAGCTCTAGCGGGAGCCCCACAGATACGCAGTATTTT. Its translation is CASSSSGSPTDTQYF.